The clone carrying this TCR beta chain was observed at least ten times. The sample originates from a study of T cells in Graves' hyperthyroidism and ophthalmopathy. The study left out patients who had uncontrolled infection, other autoimmune disease, pregnancy or lactation. Based on clinical symptoms, serum thyroxine and TRAb, thyroid ultrasound and orbital computed tomography, diagnoses were reached. It was RNA transcripts that yielded the amplified TCR beta CDR3 regions. The primer set for the first-round RT-PCR of the TCR CDR3 was HTBI. Each CDR3 protein is one row after TCRdb ran MiXCR on the multiplex PCR reads. The sample holds roughly 710,000 distinct CDR3 sequences, approximately 36% seen once. From germline, CDR1 is MNHEY and CDR2 SVGAGI. The CDR3 totals 15 residues. V lost 0 bases to trimming and J lost 2 bases, with 8 bases between them.

This chain joins TRBV6-5 and TRBJ1-3; possible D gene TRBD1, 6 bases. This clonotype originated in a woman aged 40 to 50 with Graves' hyperthyroidism. The sequenced material came from blood. The CDR3 protein is CASSYSPGAGNTIYF. The CDR3 nucleotides are TGTGCCAGCAGTTACTCGCCAGGGGCTGGAAACACCATATATTTT.